The 31 T cell receptor beta chains given below trace back to one sample, sequenced in a study of Graves' ophthalmopathy and Graves' hyperthyroidism. Beta-chain TCR CDR3 regions were amplified from RNA transcripts. The first round was an RT-PCR with HTBI primers, and the second round was a multiplex PCR. A single record per CDR3 protein comes from TCRdb applying MiXCR to the multiplex PCR reads. This repertoire shows 450,000 to 600,000 distinct CDR3 sequences, under 45% found once; its top ten account for 3.5% to 4.5%. Material: peripheral blood or thyroid tissue (not recorded which). The receptor set was obtained from an adult man with Graves' hyperthyroidism.

At least ten counts were recorded for this clonotype. This rearrangement joins TRBV10-3 to TRBJ1-4; 10 bases fit TRBD1. The CDR3 has 15 amino acids. J gave up 7 bases and V 5 bases, and 7 bases lay outside the gene matches. The V gene's germline CDR1 is ENHRY and CDR2 SYGVKD. CDR3 nucleotide sequence: TGTGCCATCAGTCTCGGACAGGGGGATGGTGAAAAACTGTTTTTT. Translating it yields CAISLGQGDGEKLFF.

Points on this clonotype: Germline is not matched at one junction end, which may reflect a read error. This rearrangement joins TRBV5-5 to TRBJ2-3; D is tentatively TRBD1 or TRBD2 (5 bases each). Germline V gives CDR1 SGHKS, CDR2 YYEKEE (reference sequence). The CDR3 loop spans 14 amino acids. The CDR3 loop reads CASSPYGGTDTQYF. The CDR3 DNA reads TGCGCCAGCAGCCCTTATGGGGGAACAGATACGCAGTATTTT.

The chain couples TRBV7-9 to TRBJ2-1; 8 nucleotides agree with TRBD2. This CDR3 is 15 amino acids long. The germline V gene encodes CDR1 SEHNR and CDR2 FQNEAQ (reference sequence). V was pared by 2 bases and J by 7 bases, with 7 bases of the junction left unmatched. CDR3 sequence reads: CASSLYGGGSNEQFF. CDR3 nucleotides: TGTGCCAGCAGCTTATACGGCGGGGGGTCTAATGAGCAGTTCTTC.

The chain recombines TRBV4-1 with TRBJ1-4; 10 bases match TRBD1. The germline V gene has CDR1 MGHRA and CDR2 YSYEKL. This CDR3 spans 17 amino acids. V trimming: 8 bases; J trimming: 8 bases; junction bases outside the gene matches: 17. The CDR3 nucleotides are TGCGCCAGCGGATCTCCGGGACAGGGGTTAAGACTCGAAAAACTGTTTTTT. Translated, it gives CASGSPGQGLRLEKLFF.

V and J are TRBV29-1 and TRBJ2-7; tentatively, D is TRBD1 or TRBD2 (6 bases each). CDR1 and CDR2 from the germline V gene are SQVTM and ANQGSEA. V shed 2 bases and J shed 7 bases, with 15 bases lying between them. This CDR3 region has 13 residues. Here the CDR3 DNA reads TGCAGCGTTGAAACGGGGGCCTACAATGAGCAGTACTTC. Residues: CSVETGAYNEQYF.

A remark on this clonotype: A much larger clonotype is one base distant, so this may be a read error. This chain's CDR3 is CASSSPGTGEEAFF. CDR3 DNA: TGCGCCAGCAGCTCACCCGGGACAGGGGAAGAAGCTTTCTTT. J is TRBJ1-1 and V is TRBV4-1; 10 bases are shared with TRBD1. V was clipped by 5 bases and J by 8 bases; unmatched bases: 8. Germline V gives CDR1 MGHRA, CDR2 YSYEKL. The CDR3 consists of 14 residues.

Ten or more counts support this clonotype. The rearrangement links TRBV24-1 to TRBJ2-5, with a possible D match to TRBD1 (5 bases). Germline CDR1 reads KGHDR; CDR2 reads SFDVKD. V lost 3 bases, J lost 7 bases, and 17 bases lay in between. This CDR3 is built from 15 residues. The CDR3 is CATSDHRQRTGTQYF. CDR3 DNA sequence: TGTGCCACCAGTGATCACCGACAGAGGACGGGGACCCAGTACTTC.

This clonotype was counted many times. The chain has TRBV27 and TRBJ2-7; the match to TRBD2 covers 15 bases. The CDR3 runs to 16 residues. Per germline, CDR1 MNHEY and CDR2 SMNVEV (reference sequence). The V and J ends lost 5 bases and 2 bases, in that order; junction bases with no gene match: 4. The CDR3 protein is CASSPRTSGRAYEQYF. The CDR3 region has the DNA TGTGCCAGCAGTCCAAGGACTAGCGGGAGGGCCTACGAGCAGTACTTC.

The table lists this clonotype with many counts. The chain joins TRBV12-3 or TRBV12-4 to TRBJ2-7; D gene uncertain. The CDR3 runs to 12 residues. The V and J ends lost 5 bases and 2 bases respectively, with 7 bases between them. The CDR3 DNA is TGTGCCAGCAGTCCAGGACCCTACGAGCAGTACTTC. Translated: CASSPGPYEQYF.

This clonotype has a count of ten or more. This chain links TRBV10-3 with TRBJ2-5; 7 nucleotides match TRBD1. Germline CDR1 reads ENHRY; CDR2 reads SYGVKD. The CDR3 totals 13 residues. With 7 bases clipped from V and 5 bases from J, the junction kept 7 bases outside the gene matches. In DNA, the CDR3 is TGTGCCATCACCAGGGGGTTAGGGGAGACCCAGTACTTC. Translating gives CAITRGLGETQYF.

This clonotype has just one count. V and J are TRBV20-1 and TRBJ2-6, with 7 bases identical to TRBD2. Germline CDR1 reads DFQATT; CDR2 reads SNEGSKA (reference sequence). There are 15 residues in the CDR3. Trimming removed 0 bases from V and 6 bases from J; junction bases left unmatched: 5. This chain's CDR3 is CSARDRLAVANVLTF. In nucleotides, the CDR3 is TGCAGTGCTAGAGATAGGCTAGCGGTGGCCAACGTCCTGACTTTC.

In its sample, this clonotype was seen many times. This chain connects TRBV29-1 to TRBJ2-5; the D gene is possibly TRBD2 (5 bases). The CDR3 sequence is 12 residues long. The V and J ends lost 4 bases and 1 base respectively, with 7 bases between them. CDR1 and CDR2 (germline): SQVTM, ANQGSEA. The CDR3 loop reads CSVVRGQETQYF. In nucleotides, the CDR3 is TGCAGCGTTGTTCGGGGCCAAGAGACCCAGTACTTC.

This clonotype was found a few times. The rearrangement uses TRBV6-5 and TRBJ2-2, with 8 bases lining up with TRBD2. The CDR3 totals 15 residues. Looked up from germline, CDR1 is MNHEY and CDR2 is SVGAGI. With V trimmed by 8 bases and J by 0 bases, 5 bases remained unmatched. Here the CDR3 DNA reads TGTGCCAGCCCCCCGACTAGCGCGAACACCGGGGAGCTGTTTTTT. It encodes CASPPTSANTGELFF.

V is TRBV7-2 and J is TRBJ1-4; D is possibly TRBD1 (6 bases). The V end lost 5 bases, the J end lost 6 bases, and 16 bases lay between the germline ends. CDR3 size: 15 residues. Germline V gene data show CDR1 as SGHTA and CDR2 as FQGNSA. CDR3 DNA: TGTGCCAGCAGCCTAAGATCAGGGGTCGATGAAAAACTGTTTTTT. Protein: CASSLRSGVDEKLFF.

Concerning this clonotype: An end of the junction differs from the germline gene, which may be a read error. This CDR3 is CASSWTSDLYGQYF. The CDR3 DNA is TGTGCCAGCAGCTGGACTAGCGACCTCTACGGGCAGTACTTC. This chain joins TRBV5-6 and TRBJ2-7; 9 bases line up with TRBD2. Germline V gene lookup returns CDR1 SGHDT and CDR2 YYEEEE. This CDR3 region has 14 residues.

A word on this clonotype: The missing conserved phenylalanine or tryptophan at the end of this CDR3 makes a read error likely. The V gene is TRBV10-2, the J gene TRBJ1-1; no definite D call. Germline V lookup: CDR1 WSHSY, CDR2 SAAADI. The CDR3 is 13 residues long. Deletions cut 3 bases from V and 1 base from J, with 6 bases between. CDR3 residues: CASSDVRNTEAFS. CDR3 nucleotides: TGCGCCAGCAGTGATGTGAGGAACACTGAAGCTTTCTCT.

The sample holds many counts of this clonotype. V and J are TRBV6-1 and TRBJ1-1, with TRBD1 matching 7 bases. Germline assignment: CDR1 MNHNS and CDR2 SASEGT. There are 18 residues in the CDR3. Trimming at V came to 2 bases and at J to 4 bases, leaving 16 bases not matched to a gene. This chain's CDR3 is CASSESWTGMGTSTEAFF. The CDR3 DNA reads TGTGCCAGCAGTGAATCTTGGACAGGAATGGGAACGAGCACTGAAGCTTTCTTT.

The chain is built from TRBV14 and TRBJ1-3, with D possibly TRBD1 on 5 matching bases. V dropped 0 bases and J dropped 4 bases, with 10 bases sitting between them. Germline V CDR1 and CDR2: SGHDN, FVKESK. The CDR3 runs to 15 residues. The CDR3, as DNA: TGTGCCAGCAGCCAAGATTCGACAGCCGGAAACACCATATATTTT. It codes for CASSQDSTAGNTIYF. Full variable domain (outside the CDR3, taken from reference TRBV14 and TRBJ1-3): EAGVTQFPSHSVIEKGQTVTLRCDPISGHDNLYWYRRVMGKEIKFLLHFVKESKQDESGMPNNRFLAERTGGTYSTLKVQPAELEDSGVYFCASSQDSTAGNTIYFGEGSWLTVV.

This clonotype was seen a few times. The chain uses TRBV29-1 and TRBJ2-1; the match to TRBD1 covers 7 bases. Trimming at V came to 7 bases and at J to 4 bases, leaving 7 bases not matched to a gene. Germline lookup yields CDR1 SQVTM and CDR2 ANQGSEA. The CDR3 extends over 13 amino acids. CDR3 sequence: CSGGQAFYNEQFF. CDR3 in DNA: TGCAGCGGCGGACAGGCCTTTTACAATGAGCAGTTCTTC.

This clonotype was detected a few times. The chain combines TRBV20-1 with TRBJ1-6, with D maybe TRBD1 (5 bases). V gave up 7 bases and J gave up 7 bases, with 11 bases separating them. Germline CDR1 DFQATT, CDR2 SNEGSKA (reference sequence). This CDR3 is 12 amino acids long. CDR3 residues: CSVGGENSPLHF. Here the CDR3 DNA reads TGCAGTGTTGGGGGGGAGAATTCACCCCTCCACTTT.

The gene calls are TRBV2 and TRBJ1-2, with 11 bases fitting TRBD1. Germline CDR1 SNHLY, CDR2 FYNNEI. The CDR3 is 14 residues long. The J segment lost 5 bases and the V segment lost 6 bases, leaving 5 bases of the junction unmatched. CDR3 DNA sequence: TGTGCCAGCAGAGTTGGACAGGGGGCGTATGGCTACACCTTC. Protein sequence: CASRVGQGAYGYTF. Together with reference TRBV2 and TRBJ1-2, the CDR3 gives the full variable domain: EPEVTQTPSHQVTQMGQEVILRCVPISNHLYFYWYRQILGQKVEFLVSFYNNEISEKSEIFDDQFSVERPDGSNFTLKIRSTKLEDSAMYFCASRVGQGAYGYTFGSGTRLTVV.

This clonotype was counted only a few times. The V and J genes are TRBV27 and TRBJ2-7; 7 bases are a match to TRBD1. V lost 5 bases, J lost 2 bases, and 9 bases stayed unmatched. This CDR3 region has 15 residues. Per germline, CDR1 MNHEY and CDR2 SMNVEV (reference sequence). CDR3 in DNA: TGTGCCAGCAGTCGAAAGAGGGACAGAACCTACGAGCAGTACTTC. Translating gives CASSRKRDRTYEQYF.

This clonotype was observed a single time. A much larger clone differs from this one at a single base, so this may be a read error. The genes are TRBV2 and TRBJ2-7, with TRBD2 matching over 8 bases. The V and J ends lost 7 bases and 2 bases, in that order; junction bases with no gene match: 19. The germline V gene encodes CDR1 SNHLY and CDR2 FYNNEI. The CDR3 extends over 18 amino acids. The DNA for the CDR3 is TGTGCCAGCAACCCAAGACTAGCGCGGGAGGAGCCCGCCTACGAGCAGTACTTC. This sequence encodes CASNPRLAREEPAYEQYF.

This clonotype has a single count. This rearrangement joins TRBV10-3 to TRBJ1-1, with D unresolved. The CDR3 is 18 residues long. Trimming pared 0 bases from V and 4 bases from J, leaving 21 bases between. The germline V gene has CDR1 ENHRY and CDR2 SYGVKD. The CDR3 loop is CAISESKRSTVAPTEAFF. CDR3 in DNA: TGTGCCATCAGTGAGTCAAAAAGATCTACAGTGGCGCCCACTGAAGCTTTCTTT.

This clonotype was observed at least ten times. The CDR3 DNA follows: TGTGCCAGCAGTTTCTATCCGGGACGAGAAGACACTGAAGCTTTCTTT. This gives the protein CASSFYPGREDTEAFF. The chain carries TRBV27 and TRBJ1-1, with TRBD1 as a possible D gene (5 bases). V shed 3 bases and J shed 3 bases, with 17 bases lying between them. The germline gives CDR1 MNHEY, CDR2 SMNVEV (reference sequence). This CDR3 has 16 residues.

This clonotype came up many times. The V gene is TRBV20-1, the J gene TRBJ1-6; 9 positions match TRBD1. This CDR3 has 16 residues. J was trimmed by 3 bases and V by 5 bases; bases with no gene match: 8. Germline CDR1 and CDR2: DFQATT and SNEGSKA (reference sequence). The chain's CDR3 is CSAGGTTGGYNSPLHF. The CDR3 nucleotides are TGCAGTGCTGGGGGCACGACAGGGGGCTATAATTCACCCCTCCACTTT.

CDR3 in amino acids: CASSDSPWELFF. CDR3 sequence (DNA): TGTGCCAGCAGCGACAGCCCCTGGGAGCTGTTTTTT. The J gene is TRBJ2-2, the V gene TRBV28, with D maybe TRBD1 (5 bases). V gave up 6 bases and J gave up 9 bases, with 11 bases separating them. From germline, CDR1 is MDHEN and CDR2 SYDVKM. This CDR3 has 12 amino acids.

The V call is TRBV6-5, the J call TRBJ2-6, with 7 positions matching TRBD2. J lost 1 base, V lost 6 bases, and 3 bases had no gene match. This CDR3 spans 15 amino acids. Germline CDR1 is MNHEY and CDR2 is SVGAGI. The CDR3, as DNA: TGTGCCAGCAGCCGGGGGGATTCTGGGGCCAACGTCCTGACTTTC. Its translation is CASSRGDSGANVLTF.

This rearrangement joins TRBV29-1 to TRBJ1-1; D may be TRBD1 (6 bases). The germline V gene has CDR1 SQVTM and CDR2 ANQGSEA. This CDR3 has 11 residues. V was clipped by 0 bases and J by 7 bases, with 6 bases between them. Here the CDR3 reads CSVEEQGEAFF. The CDR3 DNA follows: TGCAGCGTTGAAGAACAGGGTGAAGCTTTCTTT.

The rearrangement links TRBV7-9 to TRBJ2-5; 8 bases fit TRBD2. V dropped 2 bases and J dropped 5; count of bases not matched to a gene: 10. Germline values: CDR1 SEHNR, CDR2 FQNEAQ (reference sequence). The CDR3 is 16 residues long. Here the CDR3 reads CASSLTWWASGETQYF. CDR3 in DNA: TGTGCCAGCAGCTTAACCTGGTGGGCTAGCGGGGAGACCCAGTACTTC.

This clonotype has a count of ten or more. The chain combines TRBV12-3 or TRBV12-4 with TRBJ1-1; D remains unclear. The V end was cut by 0 bases, the J end by 0 bases, with 8 bases between. This CDR3 spans 15 amino acids. The CDR3 DNA follows: TGTGCCAGCAGTTTAGCTGGCGGAATGAACACTGAAGCTTTCTTT. This gives the protein CASSLAGGMNTEAFF.